This T cell receptor (beta chain) is drawn from a study of T cell changes during pregnancy in multiple sclerosis. This CDR3 region has 15 residues. In germline, CDR1 is LNHDA, CDR2 SQIVND (reference sequence). V lost 10 bases to trimming and J lost 5 bases, with 23 bases between them. This clone was detected once. Clones were sequenced by immunoSEQ multiplex PCR, and TCRdb holds only the in-frame ones, with some missing. Here the sample spans around 29,000 clones, around nine tenths being singletons. The chain recombines TRBV19 with TRBJ1-1; D perhaps matches TRBD1 (6 bases). The specimen comprised CD8+ T cells from peripheral blood mononuclear cells, sampled before pregnancy. The receptor comes from a female donor with multiple sclerosis, enrolled in a pregnancy study. The CDR3 protein is CATQWGHTVPTEAFF. The CDR3 bases are TGTGCCACCCAGTGGGGACACACAGTTCCGACTGAAGCTTTCTTT.